The next 9 T cell receptor beta chains were all read from a single sample in a study of blood T cell repertoires in COVID-19. Repertoires were generated with immunoSEQ multiplex PCR, while TCRdb's copy carries only in-frame clones and drops some. Of around 100,000 clones listed, approximately 84% are singletons. Sequenced: peripheral blood. All receptors derive from a woman aged 60-75 years with acute or convalescent COVID-19.

This clone was seen just once. The chain joins TRBV6-6 to TRBJ1-2; perhaps TRBD1 as D (5 bases). The germline CDR1 and CDR2 sequences are MNHNY and SVGAGI (reference sequence). The CDR3 totals 10 residues. V lost 5 bases and J lost 8, with 6 bases in between. Written as DNA, the CDR3 is TGTGCCAGCAGTAGGGGAGGCTACACCTTC. This sequence encodes CASSRGGYTF.

This clone was picked up a small number of times. This chain joins TRBV28 and TRBJ1-1; 7 nucleotides align to TRBD1. Per germline, CDR1 MDHEN and CDR2 SYDVKM. V lost 6 bases to trimming and J lost 0 bases; unmatched junction nucleotides: 13. This CDR3 is 17 amino acids long. The DNA of the CDR3 is TGTGCCAGCAGGGACCGACAGGGTAGTATTGTGAACACTGAAGCTTTCTTT. Translating it yields CASRDRQGSIVNTEAFF. Drawing the rest from reference TRBV28 and TRBJ1-1, the complete variable domain is DVKVTQSSRYLVKRTGEKVFLECVQDMDHENMFWYRQDPGLGLRLIYFSYDVKMKEKGDIPEGYSVSREKKERFSLILESASTNQTSMYLCASRDRQGSIVNTEAFFGQGTRLTVV.

The chain recombines TRBV19 with TRBJ1-3, with D perhaps matching TRBD1 (6 bases). The CDR3 has 15 residues. Trimming pared 10 bases from V and 0 bases from J, leaving 16 bases between. CDR1 LNHDA and CDR2 SQIVND come from the germline V gene (reference sequence). CDR3 bases: TGTGCCACTTCTCGAGACAGGCTCTCTGGAAACACCATATATTTT. Protein: CATSRDRLSGNTIYF.

The gene calls are TRBV18 and TRBJ2-7, with D perhaps TRBD2 (6 bases). This CDR3 has 12 residues. Germline V gene data show CDR1 as KGHSH and CDR2 as LQKENI. Trimming pared 5 bases from V and 4 bases from J, leaving 9 bases between. The CDR3: CASSGTAYEQYF. CDR3 coding DNA: TGTGCCAGCTCAGGGACTGCATACGAGCAGTACTTC.

The genes are TRBV12-3 or TRBV12-4 and TRBJ1-1; D not resolved. The CDR3 spans 13 residues. Trimming cost V 7 bases and J 3 bases, with 12 bases left between them. CDR3: CASTQDSYTEAFF. CDR3 sequence (DNA): TGTGCCAGCACCCAGGACTCATACACTGAAGCTTTCTTT.

The J gene is TRBJ1-2, the V gene TRBV27; tentative D call: TRBD1 (6 bases). This CDR3 has 16 residues. The germline gives CDR1 MNHEY, CDR2 SMNVEV (reference sequence). Trimming took off 4 bases at V and 4 bases at J, with 19 bases between the two ends. The CDR3 reads CASSWGRGGLIYGYTF. The CDR3 DNA is TGTGCCAGCAGTTGGGGTCGGGGGGGGCTTATCTATGGCTACACCTTC.

The chain is built from TRBV5-1 and TRBJ1-4; a weak D match, TRBD1 (5 bases). CDR3 length: 16 amino acids. V was cut by 4 bases and J by 0 bases, with 13 bases left in between. Germline V CDR1 and CDR2: SGHRS, YFSETQ. As DNA, the CDR3 is TGCGCCAGCAGCCTGACCCCGACAGCAACTAATGAAAAACTGTTTTTT. It encodes CASSLTPTATNEKLFF.

The chain joins TRBV10-1 to TRBJ1-1; TRBD1 agrees at 9 bases. J gave up 1 base and V 5 bases, and 2 bases lay outside the gene matches. Germline-derived CDR1 and CDR2 are WNHNN and SYGVQD (reference sequence). The CDR3 sequence is 14 residues long. The CDR3 sequence: CASSRDRENTEAFF. For the CDR3, the DNA is TGCGCCAGCAGTCGGGACAGGGAGAACACTGAAGCTTTCTTT.

The chain recombines TRBV30 with TRBJ1-4; 8 nucleotides agree with TRBD1. Germline V CDR1 and CDR2: GTSNPN, SVGIG (reference sequence). The V gene end was trimmed by 0 bases and the J gene end by 7 bases; junction bases not matched to a gene: 13. CDR3 length equals 17 residues. CDR3 DNA: TGTGCCTGGAGTGTACGGAGGTCAGACAGGGGTCCTGAAAAACTGTTTTTT. It codes for CAWSVRRSDRGPEKLFF.